This T cell receptor (beta chain) derives from a study of T cell responses to AZD1222 COVID-19 vaccine. Points from the study as a whole: Targeting of unmutated variant regions was reportedly seen in nearly half of spike-specific TCRs. Possibly, clonal diversity was underestimated; donors were largely white British and included more females.

Profiled with immunoSEQ multiplex PCR; TCRdb holds only in-frame clones, not every one. The data contain about 120,000 clones, approximately 90% of them singletons. Points on this clone: Its specificity is not known.

CDR3 length equals 19 residues. CDR1 is MNHEY, CDR2 SVGEGT, per germline. J gave up 0 bases and V 0 bases, and 8 bases lay outside the gene matches. This sequence originates from an adult who received the MenACWY meningococcal vaccine as a control. The sample here was peripheral blood, taken 28 days after the second dose of the MenACWY control vaccine. This rearrangement joins TRBV6-2 or TRBV6-3 to TRBJ2-5; 12 nucleotides line up with TRBD2. Here the CDR3 DNA reads TGTGCCAGCAGTTACTCGATGACTAGCGGGGGCCTGTACCAAGAGACCCAGTACTTC. This sequence encodes CASSYSMTSGGLYQETQYF.